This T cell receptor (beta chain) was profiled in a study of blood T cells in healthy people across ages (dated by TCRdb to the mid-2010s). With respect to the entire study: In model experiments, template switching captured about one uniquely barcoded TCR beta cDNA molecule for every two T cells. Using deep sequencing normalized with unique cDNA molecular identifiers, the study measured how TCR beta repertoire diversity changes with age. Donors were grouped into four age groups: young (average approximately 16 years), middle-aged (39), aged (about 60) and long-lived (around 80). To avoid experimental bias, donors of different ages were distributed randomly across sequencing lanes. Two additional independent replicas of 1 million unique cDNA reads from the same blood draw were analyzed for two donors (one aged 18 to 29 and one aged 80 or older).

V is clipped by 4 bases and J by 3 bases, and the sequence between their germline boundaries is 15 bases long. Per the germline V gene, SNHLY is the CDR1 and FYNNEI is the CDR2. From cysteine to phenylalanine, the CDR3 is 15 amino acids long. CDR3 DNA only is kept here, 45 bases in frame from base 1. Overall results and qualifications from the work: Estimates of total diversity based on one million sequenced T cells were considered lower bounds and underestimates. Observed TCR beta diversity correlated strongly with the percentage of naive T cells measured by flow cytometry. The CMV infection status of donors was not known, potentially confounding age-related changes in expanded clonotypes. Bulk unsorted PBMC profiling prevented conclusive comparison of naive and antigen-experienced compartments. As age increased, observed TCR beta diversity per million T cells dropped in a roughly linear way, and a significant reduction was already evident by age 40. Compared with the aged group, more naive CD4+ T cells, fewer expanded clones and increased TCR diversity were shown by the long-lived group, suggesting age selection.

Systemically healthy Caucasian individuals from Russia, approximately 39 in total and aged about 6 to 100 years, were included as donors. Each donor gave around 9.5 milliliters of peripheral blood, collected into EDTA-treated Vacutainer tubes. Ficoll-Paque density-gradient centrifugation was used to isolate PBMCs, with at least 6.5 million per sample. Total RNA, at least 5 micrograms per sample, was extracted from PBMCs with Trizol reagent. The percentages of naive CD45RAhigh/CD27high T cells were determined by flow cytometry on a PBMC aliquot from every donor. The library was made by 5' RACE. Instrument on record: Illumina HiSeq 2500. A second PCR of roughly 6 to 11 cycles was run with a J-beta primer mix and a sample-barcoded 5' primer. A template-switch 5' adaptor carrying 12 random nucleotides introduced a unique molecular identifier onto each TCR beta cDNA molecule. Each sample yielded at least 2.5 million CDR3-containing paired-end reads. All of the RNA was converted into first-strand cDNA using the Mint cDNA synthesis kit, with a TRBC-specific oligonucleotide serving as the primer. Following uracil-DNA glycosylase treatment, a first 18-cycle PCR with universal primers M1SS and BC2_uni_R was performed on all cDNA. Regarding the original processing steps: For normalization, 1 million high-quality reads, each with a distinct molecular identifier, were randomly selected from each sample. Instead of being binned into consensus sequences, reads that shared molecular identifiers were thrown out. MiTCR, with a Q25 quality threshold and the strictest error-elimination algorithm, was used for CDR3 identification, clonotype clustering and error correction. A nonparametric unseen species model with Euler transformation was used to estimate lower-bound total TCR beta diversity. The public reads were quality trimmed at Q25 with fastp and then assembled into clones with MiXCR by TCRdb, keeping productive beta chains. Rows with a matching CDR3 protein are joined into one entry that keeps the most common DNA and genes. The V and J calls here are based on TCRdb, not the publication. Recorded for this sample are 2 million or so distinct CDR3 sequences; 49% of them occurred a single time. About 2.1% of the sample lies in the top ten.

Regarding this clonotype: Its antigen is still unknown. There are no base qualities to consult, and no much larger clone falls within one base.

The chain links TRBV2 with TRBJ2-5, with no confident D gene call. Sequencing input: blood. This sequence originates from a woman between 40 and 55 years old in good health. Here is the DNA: TGTGCCAGCAGTGTTGGCGCCTTTTCGAAAGAGACCCAGTACTTC. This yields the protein CASSVGAFSKETQYF.